The rows below give T cell receptor beta chains drawn from one sample of a study of beta chain features in type 1 diabetes. TCRdb's copy holds only in-frame clones and misses some; the assay was immunoSEQ multiplex PCR. This sample carries some 150,000 clones, 11% of them seen once, and the ten largest clones take about 2%. Sequenced material: central memory CD4+ T cells from blood. These receptor sequences come from a man between 18 and 35 years old in good health. The CDR3 runs from the conserved cysteine through the conserved F or W. A D gene is named only where the DNA matches it firmly. Rows may omit the clone size; those that give it use once, few, many or a size class.

D	size	J	V	CDR3	DNA
NA	few	TRBJ2-5	TRBV27	CASSSRNRHQETQYF	TGTGCCAGCAGTAGTAGAAACAGGCATCAAGAGACCCAGTACTTC
NA	few	TRBJ2-4	TRBV2	CASSLVLSPKNIQYF	TGTGCCAGCAGTTTGGTCCTGTCCCCCAAAAACATTCAGTACTTC
NA	NA	TRBJ2-3	TRBV23-1	CASSPKAAGGTDTQYF	TGCGCCAGCAGTCCAAAGGCGGCAGGGGGCACAGATACGCAGTATTTT
TRBD2	few	TRBJ2-2	TRBV28	CASSGTSAGGELFF	TGTGCCAGCAGCGGGACTAGCGCGGGCGGGGAGCTGTTTTTT
TRBD1	few	TRBJ2-1	TRBV14	CASSQIVDRGNNEQFF	TGTGCCAGCAGCCAAATCGTCGACAGGGGGAATAATGAGCAGTTCTTC
TRBD1	few	TRBJ1-2	TRBV30	CAWSVQGPSYGYTF	TGTGCCTGGAGTGTACAGGGGCCCAGCTATGGCTACACCTTC
TRBD1	NA	TRBJ2-2	TRBV7-7	CATGTGINTGELFF	TGTGCCACCGGGACAGGGATAAACACCGGGGAGCTGTTTTTT
NA	NA	TRBJ1-1	TRBV6-5	CASRGGQAGNTEAFF	TGTGCCAGCAGGGGAGGGCAGGCCGGGAACACTGAAGCTTTCTTT
TRBD1	NA	TRBJ1-2	TRBV27	CASSAGAGQTYGYTF	TGTGCCAGCAGTGCCGGGGCGGGACAGACCTATGGCTACACCTTC
NA	NA	TRBJ2-5	TRBV9	CASSATQKQETQYF	TGTGCCAGCAGCGCCACACAAAAGCAAGAGACCCAGTACTTC
NA	NA	TRBJ2-7	TRBV20-1	CSARDPNEQYF	TGCAGTGCTAGAGATCCCAACGAGCAGTACTTC
TRBD2	NA	TRBJ2-3	TRBV7-2	CASTSGRVETDTQYF	TGTGCCAGCACTAGCGGGAGGGTGGAGACAGATACGCAGTATTTT
NA	NA	TRBJ2-2	TRBV18	CASSPPDGELFF	TGTGCCAGCTCACCACCCGACGGGGAGCTGTTTTTT
TRBD1	few	TRBJ2-5	TRBV7-2	CASSPKLDRGQETQYF	TGTGCCAGCAGCCCGAAACTGGACAGGGGGCAAGAGACCCAGTACTTC
TRBD1	NA	TRBJ2-7	TRBV28	CASSPSFRQGRWQYF	TGTGCCAGCAGTCCCTCATTCCGACAGGGACGTTGGCAGTACTTC
NA	few	TRBJ1-3	TRBV7-8	CASSSNGQGNTIYF	TGTGCCAGCTCCTCCAATGGGCAGGGAAACACCATATATTTT
NA	few	TRBJ2-1	TRBV7-2	CASSLERSSYNEQFF	TGTGCCAGCAGCTTAGAACGGTCCTCCTACAATGAGCAGTTCTTC
TRBD1	few	TRBJ2-7	TRBV2	CASSRDRGTSYEQYF	TGTGCCAGCAGCCGAGACAGGGGAACCTCCTACGAGCAGTACTTC
NA	few	TRBJ2-5	TRBV12-5	CASGASGAGETQYF	TGTGCTAGTGGAGCCTCAGGGGCAGGGGAGACCCAGTACTTC
NA	few	TRBJ2-1	TRBV5-1	CASSQDRGDYNEQFF	TGCGCCAGCAGCCAAGACAGAGGGGACTACAATGAGCAGTTCTTC
TRBD1	few	TRBJ1-5	TRBV11-2	CASSWTGSGQPQHF	TGTGCCAGCAGCTGGACAGGTAGTGGTCAGCCCCAGCATTTT
NA	NA	TRBJ1-1	TRBV5-1	CASSPDGGRTEAFF	TGCGCCAGCAGCCCGGACGGGGGGCGGACTGAAGCTTTCTTT
NA	NA	TRBJ2-5	TRBV7-7	CASSSGWGETQYF	TGTGCCAGCAGCTCGGGCTGGGGGGAGACCCAGTACTTC
NA	NA	TRBJ2-1	TRBV2	CASSQGGYFDEQFF	TGTGCCAGCAGTCAGGGGGGGTATTTCGATGAGCAGTTCTTC
NA	NA	TRBJ1-3	TRBV9	CASSVRGGNTIYF	TGTGCCAGCAGCGTAAGGGGCGGAAACACCATATATTTT
TRBD1	NA	TRBJ2-7	TRBV18	CASSPLQGAAYEQYF	TGTGCCAGCTCACCACTCCAGGGGGCGGCCTACGAGCAGTACTTC
NA	few	TRBJ1-5	TRBV7-2	CASTHGNNQPQHF	TGTGCCAGCACTCACGGAAACAATCAGCCCCAGCATTTT
NA	NA	TRBJ2-3	TRBV28	CASRLRGGTDTQYF	TGTGCCAGCAGACTCAGGGGCGGTACAGATACGCAGTATTTT
NA	few	TRBJ1-1	TRBV29-1	CSVYPLGGSRVEAFF	TGCAGCGTCTACCCCCTCGGGGGAAGCAGAGTTGAAGCTTTCTTT
NA	NA	TRBJ2-7	TRBV7-2	CASSRTSSYEQYF	TGTGCCAGCAGCCGGACATCCTCCTACGAGCAGTACTTC
TRBD2	few	TRBJ2-1	TRBV10-3	CAIRGVAGESNEQFF	TGTGCCATCAGAGGGGTAGCGGGAGAATCCAATGAGCAGTTCTTC
NA	few	TRBJ2-1	TRBV10-3	CAGGINNEQFF	TGTGCCGGGGGGATCAACAATGAGCAGTTCTTC
NA	NA	TRBJ2-1	TRBV14	CASSSRVGGAGEQFF	TGTGCCAGCAGCTCAAGAGTAGGTGGAGCGGGTGAGCAGTTCTTC
NA	few	TRBJ2-1	TRBV5-6	CASSLVGNYQEQFF	TGTGCCAGCAGCTTGGTTGGGAATTACCAGGAGCAGTTCTTC
NA	few	TRBJ2-4	TRBV7-9	CASSPTSGGYAKNIQYF	TGTGCCAGCAGCCCCACTTCTGGTGGATATGCCAAAAACATTCAGTACTTC
NA	few	TRBJ1-2	TRBV4-1	CASSQENGGYTF	TGTGCCAGCAGCCAAGAAAATGGTGGCTACACCTTC
NA	few	TRBJ2-3	TRBV19	CASSKAGIADTQYF	TGTGCCAGTAGTAAAGCCGGAATCGCAGATACGCAGTATTTT
NA	NA	TRBJ2-2	TRBV30	CAWSYGVTGELFF	TGTGCCTGGAGTTATGGGGTTACCGGGGAGCTGTTTTTT